This TCR beta chain appears in the sequencing data of a study of molecular identifiers for immune sequencing clone quantification. About the research overall: Replicate experiments took RNA from roughly 20,000 or 100,000 naive CD8 cells, divided it five ways and sequenced four.

Germline values: CDR1 SQVTM, CDR2 ANQGSEA. Trimming pared 4 bases from V and 10 bases from J, leaving 14 bases between. This CDR3 region has 12 residues. Bulk TCR libraries were made with methods that had been previously described and with listed TCR primers. Using its own MiXCR run on the PCR reads, TCRdb lists one record per CDR3 protein. The sample includes 60,000 to 65,000 distinct CDR3 sequences, around a fifth of them seen just once. Ten or more counts support this clonotype. Naive CD8 libraries used about 17,000 to 1,000,000 sorted cells and 10%, 30% or 50% RNA. The sequence was collected from a human donor in good health. Some libraries in this study had Jurkat cell RNA spiked in. The rearrangement joins TRBV29-1 to TRBJ2-1; D is undetermined. Sequenced sample: naive CD8+ T cells from blood, with Jurkat cell RNA spiked in. Subset indicated: FACS-sorted CD8+CD4-CCR7+CD45RA+ naive T cells. The CDR3, as DNA: TGCAGCGTTGTACCCACCTATCAGGAGCAGTTCTTC. It encodes CSVVPTYQEQFF.